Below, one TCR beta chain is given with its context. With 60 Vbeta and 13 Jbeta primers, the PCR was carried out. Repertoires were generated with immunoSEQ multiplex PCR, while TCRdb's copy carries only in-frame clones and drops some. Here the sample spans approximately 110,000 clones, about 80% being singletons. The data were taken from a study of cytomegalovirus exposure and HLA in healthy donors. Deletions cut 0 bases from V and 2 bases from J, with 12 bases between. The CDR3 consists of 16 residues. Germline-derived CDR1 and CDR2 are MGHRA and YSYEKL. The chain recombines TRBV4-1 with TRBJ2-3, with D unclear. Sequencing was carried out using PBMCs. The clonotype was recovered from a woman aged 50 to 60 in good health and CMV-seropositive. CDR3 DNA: TGCGCCAGCAGCCAAGATTTCGGTTCCAACACAGATACGCAGTATTTT. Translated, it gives CASSQDFGSNTDTQYF.